This T cell receptor (beta chain) appears in the sequencing data of a study of blood T cells in healthy people across ages. With a J-beta primer mix and a sample-barcoded 5' primer, a second PCR ran about 6 to 11 cycles. A single record per CDR3 protein comes from TCRdb applying MiXCR to the 5' RACE reads. The sample consists of nearly 1 million distinct CDR3 sequences, around 54% of them appearing once. CDR1 is LGHNA, CDR2 YNFKEQ, per germline. This CDR3 has 16 amino acids. The chain uses TRBV4-2 and TRBJ2-7, with 9 bases matching TRBD2. The J call may be in error: the DNA end matches TRBJ2-5 better. The TCR originated in a woman in her sixties in good health. Sequencing used blood. CDR3 sequence reads: CASSQDVAGVAETQYF. DNA for the CDR3: TGTGCCAGCAGCCAAGACGTAGCGGGAGTTGCAGAGACCCAGTACTTC.